The subject of this entry is one T cell receptor (beta chain). The clone's antigen remains unknown. Base-call qualities are not available, and no considerably larger clone is one nucleotide away. This sample is part of a study of T cell responses to AZD1222 COVID-19 vaccine (TCRdb year 2021). In terms of the full investigation: AZD1222 recipients whose second dose came at about 4 weeks and those whose second dose came at about 12 weeks were combined into one group, since spike-specific TCR depth and breadth did not differ between the two schedules. Trial participants were enrolled by age into 18-55, 56-69 and 70-plus year subgroups, with about 150, 28 and 57 TCR-sequenced participants respectively. TCR sequencing covered some 250 trial participants: 200 to 210 given two doses of AZD1222 and around 26 given two doses of MenACWY control vaccine.

Reading the label with the study, this specimen's time point is: baseline before first vaccination. Samples from vaccinated people were obtained from the UK trials COV001 and COV002, which included a single-blind randomized controlled phase 2/3 trial of AZD1222 (ChAdOx1 nCoV-19) in healthy adults. For TCRbeta chain sequencing, PBMC samples from trial participants were taken at day 0 and at day 28 after the second dose. The paper's findings and limits, for the study overall: Reportedly, almost half of the unique spike-specific TCRs recognized epitopes lying outside the regions that are mutated in the B.1.351 and B.1.1.7 variants. Participants were mostly white British and included more females than males, and it was suggested by the authors that clonal diversity may have been underestimated. Only a handful of AZD1222 recipients were SARS-CoV-2 seropositive at baseline, limiting conclusions about previously exposed vaccinees. Because no samples from the day 14 peak response were available, repertoires could be characterized only after the peak T cell response. CD4 TCRs associated with the vaccine covered the entire spike protein, and the dominant responses were in regions 160-218 and 743-854. A significant rise in spike-specific TCR breadth and depth was observed after two AZD1222 doses relative to day 0 and relative to MenACWY recipients. The 56-69-year group was small, and its depth increase did not reach significance, likely because of low power.

The CDR3 regions of human TCRbeta chains were analyzed by immunosequencing. In the source study's methods: Repertoire TCRs were checked for matches against a reference library of SARS-CoV-2-specific TCRs that had been generated using the MIRA antigen-specificity platform. Breadth was defined as the fraction of unique TCRs that were SARS-CoV-2-associated. Depth was defined as the fraction of total T cells that were SARS-CoV-2-associated. Each spike-specific TCR was assigned to its reactive spike region and to a CD4 or CD8 class using the MIRA data. Log10-transformed breadth and depth values were compared by one-way ANOVA with Sidak's multiple comparisons tests. TCRdb took this table from immuneACCESS and kept in-frame rearrangements with V and J called. Such tables lack part of the clones; where checked against another copy, unresolved V genes explain under half of the gap, and the rest is unexplained. Clone size and the V and J calls come from that table; the DNA yielded D and trimming. Across this sample there are about 150,000 clones, with about 90% seen only once. Together, the top ten hold approximately 2.5% of the sample.

CDR1 and CDR2, per the germline V gene, are MGHRA and YSYEKL. For this chain, trimming is 4 bases at the V end and 3 bases at the J end, and the number of junction bases without a gene match is 12. The CDR3 sequence holds 16 residues, the cysteine and phenylalanine included. Here the CDR3 DNA is all that survives: 48 bases in frame from base 1. This sequence originates from an adult in good health. The chain employs TRBV4-1 and TRBJ2-7; the central 7 bases match TRBD1. The sample in question was peripheral blood, obtained on day 0 of AZD1222 vaccination. The sequenced DNA: TGCGCCAGCAGCCGATACAGCACAGGGGAAATCTACGAGCAGTACTTC. This encodes CASSRYSTGEIYEQYF.